These 7 T cell receptor beta chains were all obtained from the same sample, sequenced in a study of blood T cell repertoires in COVID-19. The protocol was immunoSEQ multiplex PCR, while the TCRdb copy is restricted to in-frame clones and leaves out a portion. Among fewer than 150,000 clones listed, about 88% were seen once. The sequenced sample was peripheral blood. Every receptor here comes from a woman between 70 and 85 years old who had recovered from COVID-19.

The rearrangement links TRBV9 to TRBJ1-1, with 9 bases identical to TRBD1. The CDR3 has 14 residues. Germline V gene lookup returns CDR1 SGDLS and CDR2 YYNGEE. V was clipped by 0 bases and J by 5 bases; unmatched bases: 2. CDR3 sequence: CASSVGGTGTEAFF. The CDR3 bases are TGTGCCAGCAGCGTAGGTGGGACAGGGACTGAAGCTTTCTTT.

The chain couples TRBV5-8 to TRBJ2-3, with a weak D call TRBD2 (5 bases). CDR1 is SGHTS, CDR2 YDEGEE, per germline. Trimming shortened V by 0 bases and J by 3 bases, and 14 bases separated the two germline ends. The CDR3 covers 16 residues. The CDR3 is CASSLVATIQTDTQYF. CDR3 coding DNA: TGTGCCAGCAGCTTGGTGGCGACTATCCAAACAGATACGCAGTATTTT.

This chain joins TRBV4-2 and TRBJ2-6; 12 bases are shared with TRBD1. CDR3 length: 20 amino acids. Trimming took 0 bases from V and 4 from J; bases not matched to a gene: 10. Germline V gene data show CDR1 as LGHNA and CDR2 as YNFKEQ. The chain's CDR3 is CASSQDPDRDRGRGANVLTF. CDR3 DNA sequence: TGTGCCAGCAGCCAAGATCCCGACCGGGACAGGGGGCGGGGGGCCAACGTCCTGACTTTC.

The CDR3 DNA reads TGTGCCAGTAGTCGAACAGGGGCCTACGAGCAGTACTTC. It translates to CASSRTGAYEQYF. The chain joins TRBV19 to TRBJ2-7; 7 bases agree with TRBD1. V trimming: 5 bases; J trimming: 2 bases; junction bases outside the gene matches: 3. The CDR3 loop spans 13 amino acids. The V gene's germline CDR1 is LNHDA and CDR2 SQIVND (reference sequence).

This clone appeared a few times. This chain connects TRBV6-6 to TRBJ2-7; 8 nucleotides match TRBD1. The CDR3 consists of 15 residues. V shed 6 bases, J shed 2 bases, and the junction held 9 bases outside the gene matches. From germline, CDR1 is MNHNY and CDR2 SVGAGI (reference sequence). CDR3 residues: CASSLWTGLTYEQYF. As DNA, the CDR3 is TGTGCCAGCAGCCTCTGGACAGGGCTCACCTACGAGCAGTACTTC.

The genes are TRBV9 and TRBJ2-3; D is perhaps TRBD2 (7 bases). The CDR3 consists of 16 residues. Germline V CDR1 and CDR2: SGDLS, YYNGEE. V dropped 4 bases and J dropped 0 bases, with 15 bases sitting between them. The CDR3, as DNA: TGTGCCAGCAGCCGAAGGGGGGAGGGCAGCACAGATACGCAGTATTTT. It specifies CASSRRGEGSTDTQYF.

This sequence joins TRBV6-5 and TRBJ1-1; possibly TRBD1 for D (5 bases). Trimming stripped 5 bases from V and 1 base from J, with 14 bases between. The CDR3 is 15 residues long. Germline V lookup: CDR1 MNHEY, CDR2 SVGAGI. CDR3 sequence reads: CASSSPGQGNTEAFF. CDR3 nucleotide sequence: TGTGCCAGCAGTAGCCCGGGCCAGGGGAACACTGAAGCTTTCTTT.